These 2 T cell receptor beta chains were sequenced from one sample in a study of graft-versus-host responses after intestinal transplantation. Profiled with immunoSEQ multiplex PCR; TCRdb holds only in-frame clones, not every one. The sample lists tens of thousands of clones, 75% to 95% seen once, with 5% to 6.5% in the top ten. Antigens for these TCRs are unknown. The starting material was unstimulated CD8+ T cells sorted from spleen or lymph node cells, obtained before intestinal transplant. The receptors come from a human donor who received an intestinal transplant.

Written as DNA, the CDR3 is TGTGCCACCAGCAGTCTGGACGGAGACAATGAGCAGTTCTTC. Translated, it gives CATSSLDGDNEQFF. This chain joins TRBV15 and TRBJ2-1; D not resolved. The CDR3 spans 14 residues. V dropped 3 bases and J dropped 5 bases, with 11 bases sitting between them. Germline V gives CDR1 LNHNV, CDR2 YYDKDF (reference sequence). Complete variable domain (other parts from reference TRBV15 and TRBJ2-1): DAMVIQNPRYQVTQFGKPVTLSCSQTLNHNVMYWYQQKSSQAPKLLFHYYDKDFNNEADTPDNFQSRRPNTSFCFLDIRSPGLGDTAMYLCATSSLDGDNEQFFGPGTRLTVL.

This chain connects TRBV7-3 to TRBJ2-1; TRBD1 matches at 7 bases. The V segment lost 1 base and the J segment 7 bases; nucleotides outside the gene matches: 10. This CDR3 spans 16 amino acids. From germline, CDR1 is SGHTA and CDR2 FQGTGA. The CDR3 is CASSLIGTVLFNEQFF. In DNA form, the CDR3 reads TGTGCCAGCAGCTTAATAGGGACAGTGTTGTTTAATGAGCAGTTCTTC.